The TCR beta chain described here comes from a study of OX40 agonist ivuxolimab in advanced cancers. Method: immunoSEQ multiplex PCR; TCRdb's copy keeps in-frame clones and lacks some. The sample consists of some 90,000 clones, more than 85% of them appearing once. Per the germline V gene, CDR1 is LGHNT and CDR2 is FRNRAP. The CDR3 contains 13 residues. Trimming removed 8 bases from V and 2 bases from J, with 13 bases in between. The TCR originated in an adult with an advanced solid tumor such as melanoma, head and neck, liver or kidney cancer. Sequenced here: CD4+ or CD8+ T cells sorted from blood, sampled in a trial of the OX40 agonist ivuxolimab. The chain recombines TRBV12-5 with TRBJ2-7; D is possibly TRBD2 (5 bases). Here the CDR3 reads CASRAGEAYEQYF. CDR3 nucleotide sequence: TGTGCTAGTCGTGCGGGTGAAGCCTACGAGCAGTACTTC.